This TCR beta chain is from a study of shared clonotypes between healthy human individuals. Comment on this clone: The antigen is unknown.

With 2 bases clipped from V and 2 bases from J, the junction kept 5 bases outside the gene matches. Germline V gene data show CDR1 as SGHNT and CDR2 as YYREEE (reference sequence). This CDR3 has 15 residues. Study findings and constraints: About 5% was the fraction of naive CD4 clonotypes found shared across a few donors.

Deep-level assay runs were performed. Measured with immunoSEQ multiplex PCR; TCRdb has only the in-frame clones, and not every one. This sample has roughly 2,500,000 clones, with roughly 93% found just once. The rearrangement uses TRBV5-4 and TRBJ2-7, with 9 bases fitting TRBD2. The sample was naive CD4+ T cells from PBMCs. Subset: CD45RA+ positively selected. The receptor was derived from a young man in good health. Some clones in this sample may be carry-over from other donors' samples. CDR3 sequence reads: CASSFQSGGTYEQYF. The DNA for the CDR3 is TGTGCCAGCAGCTTCCAGAGCGGGGGGACCTACGAGCAGTACTTC. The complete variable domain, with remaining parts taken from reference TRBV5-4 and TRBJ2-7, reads ETGVTQSPTHLIKTRGQQVTLRCSSQSGHNTVSWYQQALGQGPQFIFQYYREEENGRGNFPPRFSGLQFPNYSSELNVNALELDDSALYLCASSFQSGGTYEQYFGPGTRLTVT.